Presented here are 28 T cell receptor beta chains from one specimen sequenced in a study of patients and donors after allogeneic stem cell transplantation. MiXCR, run by TCRdb on the RT-PCR reads, gives a single entry per CDR3 protein. The sample consists of more than 75,000 distinct CDR3 sequences, less than 5% of them appearing once. What was sequenced was blood, either unsorted or a sorted T cell fraction (not recorded which). All receptors come from a human donor who was either an allogeneic HSCT recipient or a stem cell or donor lymphocyte infusion donor (not recorded which). It is not recorded whose cells these are; they may come from a transplant donor.

This clonotype was seen many times. The gene calls are TRBV5-1 and TRBJ2-1; D may match TRBD1 or TRBD2 (6 bases each). The germline gives CDR1 SGHRS, CDR2 YFSETQ. V lost 4 bases and J 3 bases, leaving 23 bases between the germline ends. This CDR3 has 18 residues. Here the CDR3 reads CASSRWGVVDSNYNEQFF. The DNA of the CDR3 is TGCGCCAGCAGCCGTTGGGGGGTCGTGGACAGCAACTACAATGAGCAGTTCTTC.

This clonotype was detected ten times or more. The genes are TRBV27 and TRBJ1-1; 9 bases match TRBD1. The CDR3 runs 15 residues. Looked up from germline, CDR1 is MNHEY and CDR2 is SMNVEV (reference sequence). J was trimmed by 5 bases and V by 6 bases; bases with no gene match: 10. The CDR3 bases are TGTGCCAGCAGATCCAACAGGGGGCTATTTACTGAAGCTTTCTTT. It codes for CASRSNRGLFTEAFF.

This clonotype was seen at least ten times. V usage is TRBV5-1 and J usage is TRBJ2-5; D unclear. The CDR3 spans 13 residues. Trimming pared 0 bases from V and 1 base from J, leaving 4 bases between. Looked up from germline, CDR1 is SGHRS and CDR2 is YFSETQ. The CDR3 nucleotides are TGCGCCAGCAGCTTGGAGCCCCAAGAGACCCAGTACTTC. This codes for CASSLEPQETQYF.

This clonotype was detected a few times. The chain joins TRBV19 to TRBJ2-4, with D uncertain. The germline V gene has CDR1 LNHDA and CDR2 SQIVND (reference sequence). The CDR3 is 16 amino acids. V was clipped by 6 bases and J by 0 bases, with 15 bases between them. CDR3: CASSLTHPRAKNIQYF. DNA of the CDR3: TGTGCCAGTAGCCTTACACACCCGCGAGCCAAAAACATTCAGTACTTC.

The chain uses TRBV4-1 and TRBJ2-5; 8 bases are a match to TRBD2. Germline V gives CDR1 MGHRA, CDR2 YSYEKL. The CDR3 is 16 amino acids. J was trimmed by 2 bases and V by 1 base; bases with no gene match: 6. The CDR3 sequence: CASSQGIAGTQETQYF. The CDR3 nucleotides are TGCGCCAGCAGCCAAGGTATAGCGGGGACTCAAGAGACCCAGTACTTC.

This clonotype was counted many times. V is TRBV6-1 and J is TRBJ2-7; D is unclear. Trimming removed 8 bases from V and 2 bases from J, with 13 bases in between. The CDR3 is made up of 13 amino acids. CDR1 MNHNS and CDR2 SASEGT come from the germline V gene. The CDR3 here is CASRLGRTYEQYF. The CDR3 DNA is TGTGCCAGCCGTCTTGGTAGGACCTACGAGCAGTACTTC.

This clonotype was observed a few times. The CDR3 sequence: CASSLNAGGSQHF. DNA of the CDR3: TGTGCCAGCTCACTGAACGCCGGGGGGTCCCAGCATTTT. This chain uses TRBV18 with TRBJ1-5, with TRBD1 as a possible D gene (5 bases). The CDR3 contains 13 residues. Germline V CDR1 and CDR2: KGHSH, LQKENI. Trimming cost V 4 bases and J 11 bases, with 15 bases left between them.

This clonotype was observed many times. V gene TRBV5-1 combines with J gene TRBJ1-3; D remains unclear. CDR1 and CDR2 from the germline V gene are SGHRS and YFSETQ. The CDR3 is made up of 14 amino acids. Between the trimmed V and J ends, which lost 4 bases and 8 bases, there was a span of 16 bases. The CDR3 coding sequence is TGCGCCAGCAGCCAGGACCATCCCGGAGACACCATATATTTT. Translation gives CASSQDHPGDTIYF.

In this sample, this clonotype turned up many times. This chain uses TRBV6-5 with TRBJ2-1, with 11 bases matching TRBD2. V shed 4 bases, J shed 4 bases, and the junction held 15 bases outside the gene matches. The germline V gene has CDR1 MNHEY and CDR2 SVGAGI. CDR3 size: 19 residues. The DNA for the CDR3 is TGTGCCAGCAGTTCCATGCTAGCGGGGGGACATCGCCGATACAATGAGCAGTTCTTC. Protein product: CASSSMLAGGHRRYNEQFF.

This rearrangement joins TRBV6-5 to TRBJ1-2; 7 nucleotides agree with TRBD1. Germline CDR1 is MNHEY and CDR2 is SVGAGI. Trimming cost V 2 bases and J 0 bases; bases outside gene matches: 3. This CDR3 contains 15 residues. CDR3 coding DNA: TGTGCCAGCAGTTACCGGGACAGAGCTAACTATGGCTACACCTTC. Translated, it gives CASSYRDRANYGYTF.

The genes are TRBV7-6 and TRBJ2-2; D unclear. The germline gives CDR1 SGHVS, CDR2 FNYEAQ. This CDR3 is built from 15 residues. Deletions cut 1 base from V and 2 bases from J, with 8 bases between. The CDR3 DNA is TGTGCCAGCAGCTTAGGCAGCCCTAACACCGGGGAGCTGTTTTTT. This sequence encodes CASSLGSPNTGELFF.

This clonotype was picked up many times. The chain uses TRBV7-9 and TRBJ1-3; weak D call: TRBD1 (5 bases). CDR3 length: 15 amino acids. With 5 bases removed from V and 0 bases from J, the gap between germline ends came to 11 bases. Germline CDR1 reads SEHNR; CDR2 reads FQNEAQ (reference sequence). CDR3 DNA sequence: TGTGCCAGCAGCCCGCCAGGGTCCTCTGGAAACACCATATATTTT. Its protein is CASSPPGSSGNTIYF.

This clonotype has a count of ten or more. The chain joins TRBV11-3 to TRBJ1-2; D perhaps matches TRBD1 (5 bases). The V and J ends lost 7 bases and 2 bases respectively, with 11 bases between them. The CDR3 has 13 amino acids. Germline CDR1 reads SGHNT; CDR2 reads YENEEA. The CDR3 nucleotides are TGTGCCAGCAAAGTCAGGGTGAACTATGGCTACACCTTC. Its translation: CASKVRVNYGYTF.

The chain joins TRBV6-1 to TRBJ1-4; D gene unclear. Germline V CDR1 and CDR2: MNHNS, SASEGT. This CDR3 has 13 residues. Trimming stripped 8 bases from V and 6 bases from J, with 13 bases between. This chain's CDR3 is CASQQFGDEKLFF. CDR3 DNA sequence: TGTGCCAGCCAGCAGTTTGGGGATGAAAAACTGTTTTTT.

This clonotype was counted many times. The genes are TRBV5-1 and TRBJ2-2, with D perhaps matching TRBD1 (5 bases). Looked up from germline, CDR1 is SGHRS and CDR2 is YFSETQ. This CDR3 has 15 residues. V lost 0 bases to trimming and J lost 0 bases, with 6 bases between them. The CDR3 region is CASSLGQTNTGELFF. The CDR3 nucleotides are TGCGCCAGCAGCTTGGGACAGACGAACACCGGGGAGCTGTTTTTT.

V is TRBV5-1 and J is TRBJ2-3; D possibly corresponds to TRBD2 (7 bases). V lost 1 base to trimming and J lost 2 bases, with 11 bases between them. CDR1 SGHRS and CDR2 YFSETQ come from the germline V gene. The CDR3 has 15 residues. The DNA of the CDR3 is TGCGCCAGCAGCTTGCGGGGGGCACACACAGATACGCAGTATTTT. This translates into CASSLRGAHTDTQYF.

This clonotype was recorded at least ten times. This chain connects TRBV5-6 to TRBJ2-3; D unclear. CDR1 and CDR2 from the germline V gene are SGHDT and YYEEEE. V lost 2 bases, J lost 4 bases, and 11 bases lay in between. The CDR3 is 14 amino acids. The DNA for the CDR3 is TGTGCCAGCAGCTTAGCTTCACTCCCAGATACGCAGTATTTT. Its translation: CASSLASLPDTQYF.

This clonotype was seen repeatedly, ten times or more. The genes are TRBV19 and TRBJ1-5, with a weak D call TRBD1 (6 bases). The CDR3 consists of 13 residues. Germline V gives CDR1 LNHDA, CDR2 SQIVND (reference sequence). Trimming cost V 6 bases and J 4 bases, with 10 bases left between them. The CDR3 coding sequence is TGTGCCAGTAGGCCTCAGGGGAATCAGCCCCAGCATTTT. Translating gives CASRPQGNQPQHF.

About this clonotype itself: A much bigger clone sits one base away, suggesting this may be a read error. The rearrangement uses TRBV5-1 and TRBJ2-2, with D perhaps matching TRBD1 or TRBD2 (5 bases each). The CDR3 is 14 amino acids. In germline, CDR1 is SGHRS, CDR2 YFSETQ. CDR3 in amino acids: CASSPQGSTGELLF. CDR3 DNA: TGCGCCAGCAGCCCCCAGGGTTCAACCGGGGAGCTGTTATTT.

This clonotype came up a few times. The rearrangement joins TRBV6-4 to TRBJ1-6, with 10 bases fitting TRBD1. The V segment lost 8 bases and the J segment 5 bases; nucleotides outside the gene matches: 0. The CDR3 totals 13 residues. CDR1 and CDR2 from the germline V gene are MRHNA and SNTAGT. This CDR3 is CASGTGDNSPLHF. The CDR3 DNA sequence: TGTGCCAGCGGGACAGGGGATAATTCACCCCTCCACTTT.

This clonotype was recorded at least ten times. This chain uses TRBV4-2 with TRBJ1-5; D call uncertain. This CDR3 is built from 12 residues. In germline, CDR1 is LGHNA, CDR2 YNFKEQ. V was cut by 0 bases and J by 4 bases, with 1 base left in between. The CDR3 sequence: CASSQDNQPQHF. The CDR3 coding sequence is TGTGCCAGCAGCCAAGATAATCAGCCCCAGCATTTT.

At least ten counts were recorded for this clonotype. The chain employs TRBV7-9 and TRBJ1-2; D perhaps matches TRBD1 (6 bases). Trimming left V 3 bases short and J 8 bases short, with 16 bases between. This CDR3 has 14 amino acids. In germline, CDR1 is SEHNR, CDR2 FQNEAQ (reference sequence). The CDR3 nucleotides are TGTGCCAGCAGCTTCCGGCAGGGGTTGTTGGGCTACACCTTC. It codes for CASSFRQGLLGYTF.

There are many counts of this clonotype. V and J are TRBV9 and TRBJ1-1, with D possibly TRBD1 on 5 matching bases. The germline V gene encodes CDR1 SGDLS and CDR2 YYNGEE. The CDR3 has 16 amino acids. V gave up 6 bases and J gave up 3 bases, with 21 bases separating them. CDR3 nucleotide sequence: TGTGCCAGCAACAATAGGGACCGATCCGGCCACACTGAAGCTTTCTTT. Translation: CASNNRDRSGHTEAFF.

This clonotype was found many times. The CDR3 nucleotides read TGCAGTGCTAGAGTTCAGTCTTCCAGCACAGGGGGCCTCTACGAGCAGTACTTC. Translating gives CSARVQSSSTGGLYEQYF. The rearrangement links TRBV20-1 to TRBJ2-7; 9 bases are a match to TRBD1. The CDR3 loop spans 18 amino acids. Germline loops: CDR1 DFQATT, CDR2 SNEGSKA (reference sequence). Trimming at V came to 1 base and at J to 3 bases, leaving 16 bases not matched to a gene.

In its sample, this clonotype was seen many times. The V call is TRBV30, the J call TRBJ2-1, with 8 bases fitting TRBD2. This CDR3 region has 15 residues. The V segment lost 5 bases and the J segment 0 bases; nucleotides outside the gene matches: 6. The germline V gene has CDR1 GTSNPN and CDR2 SVGIG (reference sequence). The CDR3 DNA reads as TGTGCCTGGGACATTAGCGGGAACTCCTACAATGAGCAGTTCTTC. This codes for CAWDISGNSYNEQFF.

Comment on this clonotype: A much larger clone differs by one base, so this may be a read error. The rearrangement links TRBV19 to TRBJ1-2, with no clear D. This CDR3 spans 15 amino acids. V lost 5 bases, J lost 6 bases, and 19 bases lay in between. Germline loops: CDR1 LNHDA, CDR2 SQIVND (reference sequence). CDR3 amino acids: CASSVQDVGQHGYTF. The CDR3 DNA is TGTGCCAGTAGTGTCCAGGACGTCGGGCAGCATGGCTACACCTTC.

In this sample, this clonotype turned up many times. The rearrangement links TRBV7-2 to TRBJ1-2; 7 positions match TRBD1. J gave up 4 bases and V 7 bases, and 6 bases lay outside the gene matches. CDR3 length: 13 amino acids. Looked up from germline, CDR1 is SGHTA and CDR2 is FQGNSA. The CDR3, as DNA: TGTGCCAGCACCAGACAGGGTTCCTATGGCTACACCTTC. This translates into CASTRQGSYGYTF.

The CDR3 DNA follows: TGTGCCAGCAGTCTGTCGGGCTGGACAGGGGCGGACTCCTACGAGCAGTACTTC. This translates into CASSLSGWTGADSYEQYF. This chain connects TRBV12-3 or TRBV12-4 to TRBJ2-7, with 9 bases matching TRBD1. V shed 5 bases and J 0 bases; nucleotides not matched to a gene: 14. The CDR3 spans 18 residues.